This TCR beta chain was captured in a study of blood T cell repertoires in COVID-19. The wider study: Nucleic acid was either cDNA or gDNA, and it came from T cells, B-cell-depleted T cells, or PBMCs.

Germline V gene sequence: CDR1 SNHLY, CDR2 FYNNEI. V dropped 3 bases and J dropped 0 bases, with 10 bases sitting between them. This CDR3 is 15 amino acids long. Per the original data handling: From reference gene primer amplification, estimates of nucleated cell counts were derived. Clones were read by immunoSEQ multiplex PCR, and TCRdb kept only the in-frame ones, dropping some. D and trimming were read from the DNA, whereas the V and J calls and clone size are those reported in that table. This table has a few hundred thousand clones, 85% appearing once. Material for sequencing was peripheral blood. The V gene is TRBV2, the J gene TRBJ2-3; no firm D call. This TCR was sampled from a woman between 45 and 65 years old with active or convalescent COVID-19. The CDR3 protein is CASSEEQISTDTQYF. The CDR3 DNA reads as TGTGCCAGCAGTGAGGAACAGATTAGCACAGATACGCAGTATTTT.